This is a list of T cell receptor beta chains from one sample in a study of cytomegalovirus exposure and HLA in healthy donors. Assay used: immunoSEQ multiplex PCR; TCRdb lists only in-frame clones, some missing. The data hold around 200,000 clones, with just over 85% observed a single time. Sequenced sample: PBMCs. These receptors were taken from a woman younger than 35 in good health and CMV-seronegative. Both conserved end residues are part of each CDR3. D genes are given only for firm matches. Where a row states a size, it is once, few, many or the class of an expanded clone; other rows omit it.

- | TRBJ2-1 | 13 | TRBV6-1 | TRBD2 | TGTGCCAGCAGCGGCGGGAGGAGGATTGAGCAGTTCTTC | CASSGGRRIEQFF
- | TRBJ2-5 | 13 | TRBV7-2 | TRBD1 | TGTGCCAGCAGACACCGGGACAGGGGGACCCAGTACTTC | CASRHRDRGTQYF
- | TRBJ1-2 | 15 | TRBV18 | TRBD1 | TGTGCCAGCTCATCGGGACAGGGAACCGACTATGGCTACACCTTC | CASSSGQGTDYGYTF
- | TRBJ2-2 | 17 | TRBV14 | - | TGTGCCAGCAGCCACCCACGTTTCGCTAGCGACACCGGGGAGCTGTTTTTT | CASSHPRFASDTGELFF
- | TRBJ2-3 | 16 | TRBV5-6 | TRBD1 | TGTGCCAGCAGCTTAGGGGGGACAGGCCCAGCAGATACGCAGTATTTT | CASSLGGTGPADTQYF
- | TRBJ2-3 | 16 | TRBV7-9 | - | TGTGCCAGCAGCTTAGCTACTCAGGTCCGCACAGATACGCAGTATTTT | CASSLATQVRTDTQYF
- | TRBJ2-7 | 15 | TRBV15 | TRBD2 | TGTGCCACCAGCAGGACTAGCGGGAGCCCCTACGAGCAGTACTTC | CATSRTSGSPYEQYF
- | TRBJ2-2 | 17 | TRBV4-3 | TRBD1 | TGCGCCAGCAGCCATAGTCCTTCGACAGGGTATGACGGGGAGCTGTTTTTT | CASSHSPSTGYDGELFF
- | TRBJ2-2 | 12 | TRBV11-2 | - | TGTGCCAGCAGCTTTACTCCCGGGGAGCTGTTTTTT | CASSFTPGELFF
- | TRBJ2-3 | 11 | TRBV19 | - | TGTGCCAGTACCCTCAGGGATACGCAGTATTTT | CASTLRDTQYF
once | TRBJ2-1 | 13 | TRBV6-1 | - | TGTGCCAGTGGCAACTACCGGGGCAATGAGCAGTTCTTC | CASGNYRGNEQFF
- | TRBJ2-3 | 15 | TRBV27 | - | TGTGCCAGCAGTCCCTTGGGGGGTGGCACAGATACGCAGTATTTT | CASSPLGGGTDTQYF
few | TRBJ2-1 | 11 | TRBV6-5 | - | TGTGCCAGCATAGGGGTAAATGAGCAGTTCTTC | CASIGVNEQFF
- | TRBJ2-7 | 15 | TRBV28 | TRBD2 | TGTGCCAGCAGTACCCTAGCGGGAGAACCATACGAGCAGTACTTC | CASSTLAGEPYEQYF
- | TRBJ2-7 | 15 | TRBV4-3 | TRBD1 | TGCGCCAGCAGCCAAGACGGACAGGGGGCCTACGAGCAGTACTTC | CASSQDGQGAYEQYF
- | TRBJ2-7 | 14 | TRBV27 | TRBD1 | TGTGCCAGCAGTTATGGGACAGGGCCTTACGAGCAGTACTTC | CASSYGTGPYEQYF
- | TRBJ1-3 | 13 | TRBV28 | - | TGTGCCAGCATGGAGGGGAAGGGAAACACCATATATTTT | CASMEGKGNTIYF
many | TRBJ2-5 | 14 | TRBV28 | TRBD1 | TGTGCCAGCAAGAACAGGGGGCTTGGAGAGACCCAGTACTTC | CASKNRGLGETQYF
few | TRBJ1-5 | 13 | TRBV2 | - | TGTGCCAGCAGTGTTTATAGCAATCAGCCCCAGCATTTT | CASSVYSNQPQHF
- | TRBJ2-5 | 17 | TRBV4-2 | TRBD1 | TGTGCCAGCAGCCAAGAAGCCGACAGGGATTACCAAGAGACCCAGTACTTC | CASSQEADRDYQETQYF
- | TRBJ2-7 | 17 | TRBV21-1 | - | TGTGCCAGCAGCCTCACGCGGACTAGCGGGAGGTCCTACGAGCAGTACTTC | CASSLTRTSGRSYEQYF
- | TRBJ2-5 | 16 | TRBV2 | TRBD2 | TGTGCCAGCAGTGAACCCCAGGAGGGAGGGTTGGGGACCCAGTACTTC | CASSEPQEGGLGTQYF
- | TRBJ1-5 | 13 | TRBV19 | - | TGTGCCAGTTCTGGACAGCCTAATCAGCCCCAGCATTTT | CASSGQPNQPQHF
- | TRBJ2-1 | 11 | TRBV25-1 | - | TGTGCCAGCAGGGGGGGCAATGAGCAGTTCTTC | CASRGGNEQFF
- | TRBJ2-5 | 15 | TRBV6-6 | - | TGTGCCAGCAGTTACTCAGAGACAGTCCAAGAGACCCAGTACTTC | CASSYSETVQETQYF
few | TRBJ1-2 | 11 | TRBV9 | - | TGTGCCAGCAGCGTCGGGACTCACTACACCTTC | CASSVGTHYTF
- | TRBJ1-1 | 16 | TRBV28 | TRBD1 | TGTGCCAGCAGTTTACAGACGGGACAGCTCAACACTGAAGCTTTCTTT | CASSLQTGQLNTEAFF
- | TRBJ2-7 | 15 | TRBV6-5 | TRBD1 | TGTGCCAGCAGGGGATCCGGGACAGGATCCTACGAGCAGTACTTC | CASRGSGTGSYEQYF
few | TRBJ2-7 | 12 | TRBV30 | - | TGTGCCTGGAGTGTATCAACCTACGAGCAGTACTTC | CAWSVSTYEQYF
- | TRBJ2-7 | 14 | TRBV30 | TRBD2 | TGTGCCTGGAGCGACATAGCGGGAGGGGAAAAGCAGTACTTC | CAWSDIAGGEKQYF
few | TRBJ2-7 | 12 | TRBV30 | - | - | CAWGTGAPHIYF
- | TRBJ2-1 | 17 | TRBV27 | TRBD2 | TGTGCCAGCAGTCCCCAGGGACTAGCGGGATGGAACAATGAGCAGTTCTTC | CASSPQGLAGWNNEQFF
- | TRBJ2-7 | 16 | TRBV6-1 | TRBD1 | TGTGCCAGCAGTGATTCGGCGGGCAGGGGGAGTGACGAGCAGTACTTC | CASSDSAGRGSDEQYF
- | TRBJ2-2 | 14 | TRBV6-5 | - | TGTGCCAGCAGTTACTTTCAGGGGACCGGGGAGCTGTTTTTT | CASSYFQGTGELFF
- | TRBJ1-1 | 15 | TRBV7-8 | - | TGTGCCAGCAGCCCTCTTGACGGAGTGAACACTGAAGCTTTCTTT | CASSPLDGVNTEAFF
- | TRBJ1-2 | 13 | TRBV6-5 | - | TGTGCCAGCAGTTACGGGGGGGGCTATGGCTACACCTTC | CASSYGGGYGYTF
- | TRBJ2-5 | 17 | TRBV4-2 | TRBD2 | TGTGCCAGCAGCCAAGATGGAACTAGCGGAATGCAAGAGACCCAGTACTTC | CASSQDGTSGMQETQYF
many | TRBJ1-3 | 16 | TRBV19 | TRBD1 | TGTGCCAGTAGTAGACAGGGGCCGTCCTCTGGAAACACCATATATTTT | CASSRQGPSSGNTIYF
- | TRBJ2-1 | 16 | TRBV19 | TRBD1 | TGTGCCAGTAGTATAGGACGACAGGGGACCTACAATGAGCAGTTCTTC | CASSIGRQGTYNEQFF
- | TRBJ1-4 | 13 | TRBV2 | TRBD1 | TGTGCCAGCAGCTTGGGACAGAATGAAAAACTGTTTTTT | CASSLGQNEKLFF
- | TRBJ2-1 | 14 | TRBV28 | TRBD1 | TGTGCCAGCAGTAGGGGACAGCCCTACAATGAGCAGTTCTTC | CASSRGQPYNEQFF
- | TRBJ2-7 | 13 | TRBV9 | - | TGTGCCAGCAGCCTCGGGTCGATGTACGAGCAGTACTTC | CASSLGSMYEQYF
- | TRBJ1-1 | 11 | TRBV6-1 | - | TGTGCCACTAGACGGGGAGCTGAAGCTTTCTTT | CATRRGAEAFF
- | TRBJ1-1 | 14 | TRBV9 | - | TGTGCCAGCAGCGTAGTTCAGATGAACACTGAAGCTTTCTTT | CASSVVQMNTEAFF
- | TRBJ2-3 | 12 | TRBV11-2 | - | TGTGCCAGCAGCCCCTCCACAGATACGCAGTATTTT | CASSPSTDTQYF
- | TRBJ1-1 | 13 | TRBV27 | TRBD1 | TGTGCCAGCAGTTTCACAGGGGGCACTGAAGCTTTCTTT | CASSFTGGTEAFF
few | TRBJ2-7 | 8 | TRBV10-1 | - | TGCGCCAGCGGCACACAGGGCTTC | CASGTQGF
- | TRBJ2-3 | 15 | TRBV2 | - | TGTGCCAGCAGTGCCGAGACTAGTGGTACAGATACGCAGTATTTT | CASSAETSGTDTQYF